This passage covers 11 T cell receptor beta chains from one sample sequenced in a study of long-term antiretroviral therapy in people with HIV (dated by TCRdb to the early 2020s). The immunoSEQ hsTCRB v3.0 assay was used at survey level resolution to sequence the TRB variable region. TCRdb carries this immuneACCESS record with in-frame sequences only. Its versions omit some clonotypes, under half of them owing to an unresolved V gene in the studies checked, with the rest unexplained. The sample profile shows around 9,200 clones; about 73% of them were found once. Approximately 23% of the sample comes from the top ten. Source: unsorted PBMCs, taken 0.6 years before starting antiretroviral therapy. Source of these receptors: a man aged 35 to 55 with HIV.

V is TRBV4-1 and J is TRBJ2-2; tentatively, D is TRBD1 (6 bases). The CDR3 covers 15 residues. Looked up from germline, CDR1 is MGHRA and CDR2 is YSYEKL. V was shortened by 7 bases and J by 0 bases, with 12 bases between the two germline ends. The CDR3 bases are TGCGCCAGCACCCAGGGACATTCGAACACCGGGGAGCTGTTTTTT. Translating it yields CASTQGHSNTGELFF.

The chain employs TRBV5-8 and TRBJ2-3, with 12 bases that match TRBD1. CDR1 and CDR2 from the germline V gene are SGHTS and YDEGEE. The CDR3 sequence is 16 residues long. V lost 3 bases and J lost 4; bases outside the gene matches: 6. CDR3 in amino acids: CASSWGQGALADTQYF. The CDR3 nucleotides read TGTGCCAGCAGCTGGGGACAGGGGGCGCTGGCAGATACGCAGTATTTT.

The CDR3 here is CASSIVGSPSNQPQHF. CDR3 DNA sequence: TGTGCCAGTAGTATTGTAGGGTCCCCTAGCAATCAGCCCCAGCATTTT. The chain couples TRBV19 to TRBJ1-5; unclear D gene. Germline V gene data show CDR1 as LNHDA and CDR2 as SQIVND (reference sequence). V was trimmed by 3 bases and J by 0 bases, leaving 12 bases between them. The CDR3 loop spans 16 amino acids.

The V and J genes are TRBV27 and TRBJ1-5; 10 bases line up with TRBD1. V lost 3 bases and J lost 4; bases outside the gene matches: 3. The CDR3 totals 15 residues. Germline assignment: CDR1 MNHEY and CDR2 SMNVEV (reference sequence). The CDR3 coding sequence is TGTGCCAGCAGTTTCGGGACAGGGGTAAATCAGCCCCAGCATTTT. Residues: CASSFGTGVNQPQHF.

J is TRBJ2-7 and V is TRBV19; D possibly corresponds to TRBD2 (6 bases). CDR1 and CDR2 from the germline V gene are LNHDA and SQIVND (reference sequence). The CDR3 length is 13 residues. The ends were cut back, 5 bases at V and 3 bases at J, with 11 bases in the middle. The DNA for the CDR3 is TGTGCCAGTAGTTCAGGACTAAGCTACGAGCAGTACTTC. This sequence encodes CASSSGLSYEQYF.

CDR3 amino acids: CASSLAGGSGNQPQHF. The CDR3 DNA is TGTGCCAGCAGCTTAGCGGGGGGGTCGGGCAATCAGCCCCAGCATTTT. The chain has TRBV7-9 and TRBJ1-5, with a possible D match to TRBD1 (5 bases). This CDR3 has 16 residues. Per the germline V gene, CDR1 is SEHNR and CDR2 is FQNEAQ (reference sequence). The germline V and J ends were trimmed by 0 bases and 2 bases, with 11 bases remaining between them.

The chain recombines TRBV19 with TRBJ1-6; D is perhaps TRBD1 (5 bases). The CDR3 has 14 amino acids. CDR1 LNHDA and CDR2 SQIVND come from the germline V gene (reference sequence). Trimming took 5 bases from V and 7 from J, leaving 12 bases between them. CDR3 sequence: CASSVPGLNSPLHF. In DNA, the CDR3 is TGTGCCAGTAGTGTCCCAGGGTTAAATTCACCCCTCCACTTT.

Concerning this clone itself: A junction boundary mismatches the germline segment, possibly from a read error. The genes are TRBV29-1 and TRBJ2-3; D is unresolved. The germline V gene has CDR1 SQVTM and CDR2 ANQGSEA. The CDR3 is made up of 13 amino acids. In nucleotides, the CDR3 is TGCAGCGTTGAAGAACAGAGCAAAGATACGCAGTATTTT. Protein: CSVEEQSKDTQYF.

This chain uses TRBV7-9 with TRBJ2-7; TRBD1 agrees at 9 bases. Germline V gene lookup returns CDR1 SEHNR and CDR2 FQNEAQ (reference sequence). This CDR3 contains 12 residues. The ends lost 7 bases at V and 4 bases at J; junction bases unmatched: 2. The CDR3, as DNA: TGTGCCAGCACGACAGGGGGGTACGAGCAGTACTTC. Amino acid sequence: CASTTGGYEQYF.

This chain joins TRBV15 and TRBJ1-2, with TRBD1 matching 8 bases. The V gene's germline CDR1 is LNHNV and CDR2 YYDKDF (reference sequence). There are 17 residues in the CDR3. Trimming removed 0 bases from V and 5 bases from J; junction bases left unmatched: 11. The CDR3 reads CATSRDRSQGARYGYTF. CDR3 DNA: TGTGCCACCAGCAGAGATAGAAGTCAGGGGGCCCGTTATGGCTACACCTTC.

This clone was counted between two and nine times. V usage is TRBV11-2 and J usage is TRBJ1-6; 9 positions agree with TRBD1. Per germline, CDR1 SGHAT and CDR2 FQNNGV. V trimming: 5 bases; J trimming: 9 bases; junction bases outside the gene matches: 5. CDR3 length: 14 amino acids. CDR3 bases: TGTGCCAGCAGCCGAGACAGGGGGATTTCACCCCTCCACTTT. Protein: CASSRDRGISPLHF.